This T cell receptor beta chain was identified during a study of T-cell memory formation after mild COVID-19. Study information: Clusters were largely donor specific. Regarding the study as a whole: Whereas later expanders leaned CD4+, clones contracting day 15 to 85 showed a balanced CD4/CD8 makeup. The second-wave clones peaking on day 37 were not confirmed as SARS-CoV-2-specific.

The CDR3 runs 14 residues. Trimming took off 4 bases at V and 9 bases at J, with 16 bases between the two ends. The germline gives CDR1 SGHTA, CDR2 FQGNSA. TCRdb fed the 5' RACE reads into MiXCR, producing one record per CDR3 protein. Counted here are around 300,000 distinct CDR3 sequences, approximately 14% occurring once; the ten biggest clones make up 22%. To note about this clonotype: The antigen is undetermined.

The chain is built from TRBV7-2 and TRBJ2-1; the D call may be TRBD1 or TRBD2 (5 bases each). The receptor comes from a man between 18 and 35 years old who had mild COVID-19 (a few samples of this study predate the infection). Cell type and time point are not known. Sequenced material: PBMCs or a T cell subset sorted from them (not recorded which). The CDR3 protein is CASSSSGTVGEQFF. The CDR3 nucleotides are TGTGCCAGCAGCTCGTCGGGGACGGTAGGTGAGCAGTTCTTC.